The 24 T cell receptor beta chains below come from one sample, sequenced in a study of identical twins. TCRdb recomputed calls from the 5' RACE reads with MiXCR, one row per CDR3 protein. The sample lists approximately 1.8 million distinct CDR3 sequences, more than 30% occurring once. Sequenced material: cord blood. The source of these receptors is a newborn girl in good health.

This clonotype was detected a few times. The chain joins TRBV11-2 to TRBJ1-5; a weak D match, TRBD1 (5 bases). Germline V lookup: CDR1 SGHAT, CDR2 FQNNGV. V was pared by 4 bases and J by 3 bases, with 13 bases between. This CDR3 contains 15 residues. CDR3 coding DNA: TGTGCCAGCAGCTCGATCGGGGGTGCCAATCAGCCCCAGCATTTT. This sequence encodes CASSSIGGANQPQHF.

This clonotype was seen a few times. The V call is TRBV18, the J call TRBJ2-7; 9 bases match TRBD2. The germline V gene has CDR1 KGHSH and CDR2 LQKENI. This CDR3 is built from 17 residues. Trimming removed 6 bases from V and 7 bases from J; junction bases left unmatched: 19. The CDR3, as DNA: TGTGCCAGCTCTAACTTACCTAAGACTAGCGGTTACAATGAGCAGTACTTC. Amino acids: CASSNLPKTSGYNEQYF.

At least ten counts were recorded for this clonotype. The rearrangement links TRBV11-2 to TRBJ2-4; weak D call: TRBD2 (5 bases). Germline lookup yields CDR1 SGHAT and CDR2 FQNNGV. The CDR3 totals 16 residues. V was cut by 5 bases and J by 0 bases, with 14 bases left in between. The CDR3 nucleotides read TGTGCCAGCAGCGTGACTATTAACCTAGCCAAAAACATTCAGTACTTC. It yields the protein CASSVTINLAKNIQYF.

This chain links TRBV13 with TRBJ2-1, with D perhaps TRBD2 (5 bases). From germline, CDR1 is PRHDT and CDR2 FYEKMQ (reference sequence). Between the trimmed V and J ends, which lost 3 bases and 7 bases, there was a span of 13 bases. This CDR3 has 14 amino acids. DNA for the CDR3: TGTGCCAGCAGCTTCCCGTTTAGCGCAAATGAGCAGTTCTTC. It is translated as CASSFPFSANEQFF.

The chain joins TRBV4-2 to TRBJ2-7; D not certain. The CDR3 is 15 amino acids. The germline CDR1 and CDR2 sequences are LGHNA and YNFKEQ. Between the trimmed V and J ends, which lost 0 bases and 0 bases, there was a span of 9 bases. The CDR3 DNA sequence: TGTGCCAGCAGCCAAGACGACCACCCCTCCTACGAGCAGTACTTC. This encodes CASSQDDHPSYEQYF.

This clonotype was counted a few times. The chain is built from TRBV25-1 and TRBJ2-1; 9 bases agree with TRBD2. Per germline, CDR1 MGHDK and CDR2 SYGVNS. This CDR3 contains 16 residues. V lost 5 bases to trimming and J lost 4 bases; unmatched junction nucleotides: 9. The CDR3 DNA follows: TGTGCCAGCAGTTACCCCGGGACTAGCTTGTACAATGAGCAGTTCTTC. Its translation: CASSYPGTSLYNEQFF.

This chain joins TRBV5-1 and TRBJ2-7; 8 bases match TRBD2. This CDR3 region has 15 residues. CDR1 and CDR2 from the germline V gene are SGHRS and YFSETQ. Unmatched junction bases numbered 10, after V lost 1 base and J lost 7 bases. As DNA, the CDR3 is TGCGCCAGCAGCTTGAGCGGGGGAAGATACAATGAGCAGTACTTC. Translating gives CASSLSGGRYNEQYF.

The chain has TRBV4-1 and TRBJ2-5; TRBD2 matches 14 bases. The J call could be wrong; TRBJ2-7 is a better fit for the DNA end. In germline, CDR1 is MGHRA, CDR2 YSYEKL. The CDR3 runs 18 residues. The CDR3 nucleotides are TGCGCCAGCAGCCAAGTAACAGCGCCGGGACTAGCGGGAGACGAGCAGTACTTC. Translating gives CASSQVTAPGLAGDEQYF.

The DNA for the CDR3 is TGCAGTGCTAGACCCGGGAGGGCCCGGAATGAGCAGTTCTTC. Translating it yields CSARPGRARNEQFF. This rearrangement joins TRBV20-1 to TRBJ2-1; 8 bases align to TRBD2. Per the germline V gene, CDR1 is DFQATT and CDR2 is SNEGSKA (reference sequence). J was trimmed by 7 bases and V by 2 bases; bases with no gene match: 7. The CDR3 is made up of 14 amino acids.

This clonotype was detected once. This chain uses TRBV6-1 with TRBJ1-5; D remains ambiguous. This CDR3 contains 12 residues. V was clipped by 4 bases and J by 9 bases, with 10 bases between them. Germline values: CDR1 MNHNS, CDR2 SASEGT. The CDR3 spells CASSGSGWPQHF. CDR3 nucleotide sequence: TGTGCCAGCAGTGGTTCGGGTTGGCCCCAGCATTTT.

The V call is TRBV4-1, the J call TRBJ2-2; 8 bases agree with TRBD2. The V gene's germline CDR1 is MGHRA and CDR2 YSYEKL. V trimming: 1 base; J trimming: 4 bases; junction bases outside the gene matches: 5. This CDR3 comprises 16 residues. The CDR3 is CASSQVDGGATGELFF. The CDR3 bases are TGCGCCAGCAGCCAAGTCGACGGGGGGGCCACCGGGGAGCTGTTTTTT.

V and J are TRBV12-3 or TRBV12-4 and TRBJ1-2; D remains unclear. Deletions cut 4 bases from V and 7 bases from J, with 13 bases between. CDR3 length equals 13 residues. The CDR3, as DNA: TGTGCCAGCAGTTCCCCAGGCTGGTCTGGCTACACCTTC. It specifies CASSSPGWSGYTF.

The rearrangement links TRBV7-8 to TRBJ2-6; no reliable D call. The CDR3 spans 18 residues. V dropped 0 bases and J dropped 1 base, with 13 bases sitting between them. The germline gives CDR1 SGHVS, CDR2 FQNEAQ. This CDR3 is CASSLALVVGSGANVLTF. For the CDR3, the DNA is TGTGCCAGCAGCTTAGCGCTTGTCGTTGGGTCTGGGGCCAACGTCCTGACTTTC.

The chain employs TRBV3-1 and TRBJ2-1; D uncertain. Germline CDR1 reads LGHDT; CDR2 reads YNNKEL (reference sequence). This CDR3 has 14 residues. V dropped 4 bases and J dropped 1 base, with 8 bases sitting between them. The CDR3 coding sequence is TGTGCCAGCAGCCCCTTTGGGTCCTACAATGAGCAGTTCTTC. Translated, it gives CASSPFGSYNEQFF.

With regard to this clonotype: This clone may be a read error of a much larger clone one base away. The gene calls are TRBV7-9 and TRBJ2-1; tentatively, D is TRBD1 (6 bases). The DNA end is more similar to TRBJ2-7, so the J call may be wrong. CDR3 length equals 17 residues. Germline loops: CDR1 SEHNR, CDR2 FQNEAQ (reference sequence). For the CDR3, the DNA is TGTGTCAGCAGCCTGATAGTTGGTTCGAACAGGGAGAGTGAGCAGTACTTC. It is translated as CVSSLIVGSNRESEQYF.

In its sample, this clonotype was seen a few times. A read error is possible here, since a much larger clone lies one base away. This chain connects TRBV4-2 to TRBJ2-3; D call uncertain. V was shortened by 3 bases and J by 4 bases, with 5 bases between the two germline ends. The length of the CDR3 is 12 residues. Germline-derived CDR1 and CDR2 are LGHNA and YNFKEQ. CDR3 DNA: TGTGCCAGCAGCCATGAAGCAGATACGCAGTATTTT. Translated: CASSHEADTQYF.

This clonotype has a handful of counts. The chain is built from TRBV2 and TRBJ2-1; tentatively, D is TRBD1 (5 bases). V was pared by 2 bases and J by 5 bases, with 16 bases between. The CDR3 is made up of 16 amino acids. Per the germline V gene, CDR1 is SNHLY and CDR2 is FYNNEI. The CDR3 loop is CASSESGAWGNNEQFF. In DNA form, the CDR3 reads TGTGCCAGCAGTGAAAGTGGGGCGTGGGGTAACAATGAGCAGTTCTTC.

This clonotype was seen more than once but under ten times. This sequence joins TRBV20-1 and TRBJ2-4, with 8 bases that match TRBD2. Germline V gene lookup returns CDR1 DFQATT and CDR2 SNEGSKA (reference sequence). The V gene end was trimmed by 1 base and the J gene end by 6 bases; junction bases not matched to a gene: 8. CDR3 length: 15 residues. The CDR3 spells CSARVGGAGGNIQYF. DNA for the CDR3: TGCAGTGCTAGAGTCGGTGGGGCGGGAGGAAACATTCAGTACTTC.

The J gene is TRBJ2-4, the V gene TRBV5-5; 12 bases agree with TRBD2. Germline V gene sequence: CDR1 SGHKS, CDR2 YYEKEE (reference sequence). The junction had 5 bases not matched to a gene; V was cut back by 0 bases and J by 1 base. The CDR3 is 18 amino acids. The CDR3, as DNA: TGTGCCAGCAGCTTGGCACTAGCGGGGGGTTTGGCCAAAAACATTCAGTACTTC. Encoded protein: CASSLALAGGLAKNIQYF.

The chain links TRBV20-1 to TRBJ2-3; TRBD2 is a possible D gene (6 bases). Between the trimmed V and J ends, which lost 5 bases and 1 base, there was a span of 10 bases. CDR3 length equals 13 residues. Germline assignment: CDR1 DFQATT and CDR2 SNEGSKA (reference sequence). CDR3 loop: CSAFIAGTDTQYF. As DNA, the CDR3 is TGCAGTGCTTTCATAGCGGGCACAGATACGCAGTATTTT.

This clonotype was detected only once. CDR3 loop: CASSLSPTRDGNGEQFF. Written as DNA, the CDR3 is TGTGCCAGCAGTTTATCGCCCACAAGGGACGGCAACGGTGAGCAGTTCTTC. This chain uses TRBV27 with TRBJ2-1; the D call may be TRBD1 or TRBD2 (5 bases each). The CDR3 has 17 amino acids. The germline V gene has CDR1 MNHEY and CDR2 SMNVEV (reference sequence). Trimming shortened V by 0 bases and J by 9 bases, and 21 bases separated the two germline ends.

This clonotype was detected a few times. The chain has TRBV3-1 and TRBJ2-3, with 7 bases matching TRBD2. CDR3 size: 17 residues. CDR1 is LGHDT, CDR2 YNNKEL, per germline (reference sequence). V was pared by 2 bases and J by 2 bases, with 10 bases of the junction left unmatched. Here the CDR3 reads CASSQNRDYSLTDTQYF. CDR3 nucleotides: TGTGCCAGCAGCCAAAACCGGGACTACTCCCTCACAGATACGCAGTATTTT.

This clonotype was seen more than once but under ten times. The genes are TRBV10-3 and TRBJ1-2; 7 nucleotides align to TRBD1. Germline CDR1 is ENHRY and CDR2 is SYGVKD. V lost 5 bases to trimming and J lost 4 bases; unmatched junction nucleotides: 4. The CDR3 extends over 13 amino acids. The DNA of the CDR3 is TGTGCCATCAGTACTGGGACAGCCTATGGCTACACCTTC. It encodes CAISTGTAYGYTF.

This rearrangement joins TRBV3-1 to TRBJ2-7; 9 bases are shared with TRBD2. V was clipped by 4 bases and J by 9 bases; unmatched bases: 10. The CDR3 covers 14 residues. The germline CDR1 and CDR2 sequences are LGHDT and YNNKEL (reference sequence). The CDR3 region has the DNA TGTGCCAGCAGCCGAGATTGGCTAGCGGGGAGGCAGTACTTC. It specifies CASSRDWLAGRQYF.